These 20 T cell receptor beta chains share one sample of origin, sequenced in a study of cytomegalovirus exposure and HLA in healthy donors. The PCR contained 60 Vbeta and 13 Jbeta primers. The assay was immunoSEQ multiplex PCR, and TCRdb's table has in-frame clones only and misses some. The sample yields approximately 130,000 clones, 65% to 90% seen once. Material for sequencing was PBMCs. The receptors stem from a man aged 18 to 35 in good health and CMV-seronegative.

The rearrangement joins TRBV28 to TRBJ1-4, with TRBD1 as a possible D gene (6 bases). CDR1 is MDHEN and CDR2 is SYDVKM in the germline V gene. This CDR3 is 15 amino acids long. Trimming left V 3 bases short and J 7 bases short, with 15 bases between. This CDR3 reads CASSFVGGSGEKLFF. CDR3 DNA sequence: TGTGCCAGCAGTTTTGTAGGGGGTAGTGGTGAAAAACTGTTTTTT.

The chain's CDR3 is CASRNRQRNYGYTF. CDR3 coding DNA: TGTGCCAGCAGAAACCGACAGCGTAACTATGGCTACACCTTC. The chain carries TRBV6-5 and TRBJ1-2; D might be TRBD1 (5 bases). The germline V and J ends were trimmed by 6 bases and 1 base, with 12 bases remaining between them. CDR1 and CDR2 (germline): MNHEY, SVGAGI. CDR3 length: 14 residues.

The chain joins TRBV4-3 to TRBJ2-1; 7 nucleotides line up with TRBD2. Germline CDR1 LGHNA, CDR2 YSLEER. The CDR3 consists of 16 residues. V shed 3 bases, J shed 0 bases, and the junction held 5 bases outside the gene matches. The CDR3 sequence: CASSHPGGSSYNEQFF. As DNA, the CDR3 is TGCGCCAGCAGCCACCCGGGGGGTAGCTCCTACAATGAGCAGTTCTTC.

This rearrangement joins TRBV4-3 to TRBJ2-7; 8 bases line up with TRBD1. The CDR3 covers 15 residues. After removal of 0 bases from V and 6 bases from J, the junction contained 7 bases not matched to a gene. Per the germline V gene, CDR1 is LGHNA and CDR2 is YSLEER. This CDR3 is CASSQDPQGASEQYF. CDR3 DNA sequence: TGCGCCAGCAGCCAAGATCCTCAGGGGGCAAGCGAGCAGTACTTC.

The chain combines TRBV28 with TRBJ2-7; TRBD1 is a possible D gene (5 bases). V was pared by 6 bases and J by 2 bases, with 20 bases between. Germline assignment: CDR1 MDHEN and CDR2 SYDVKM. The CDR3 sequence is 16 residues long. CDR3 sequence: CASSTDSLPPPYEQYF. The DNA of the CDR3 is TGTGCCAGCAGCACCGACAGTTTACCACCCCCCTACGAGCAGTACTTC.

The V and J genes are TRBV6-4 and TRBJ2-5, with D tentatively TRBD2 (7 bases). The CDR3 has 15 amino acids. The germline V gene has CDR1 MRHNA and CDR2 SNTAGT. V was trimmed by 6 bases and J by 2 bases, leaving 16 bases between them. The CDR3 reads CASSPRGGGQETQYF. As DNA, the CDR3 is TGTGCCAGCAGCCCCCGGGGAGGGGGTCAAGAGACCCAGTACTTC.

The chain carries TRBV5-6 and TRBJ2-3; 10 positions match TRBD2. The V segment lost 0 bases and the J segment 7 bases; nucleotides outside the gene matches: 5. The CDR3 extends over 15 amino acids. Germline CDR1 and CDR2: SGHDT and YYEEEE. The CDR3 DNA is TGTGCCAGCAGCTTGGAGCGGGGGGGCCTTTATACGCAGTATTTT. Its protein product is CASSLERGGLYTQYF.

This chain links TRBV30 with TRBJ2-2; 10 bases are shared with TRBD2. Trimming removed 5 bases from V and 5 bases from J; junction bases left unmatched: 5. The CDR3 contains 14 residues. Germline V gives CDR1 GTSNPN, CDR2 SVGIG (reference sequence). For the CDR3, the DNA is TGTGCCTGGGAGGGACTAGCGCTAACCGGGGAGCTGTTTTTT. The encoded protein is CAWEGLALTGELFF.

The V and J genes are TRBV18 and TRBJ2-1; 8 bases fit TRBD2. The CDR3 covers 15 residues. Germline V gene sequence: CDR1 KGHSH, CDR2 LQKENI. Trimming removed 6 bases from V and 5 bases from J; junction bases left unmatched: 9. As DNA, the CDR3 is TGTGCCAGCTCCCCAATTGGCGGGGGGAACAATGAGCAGTTCTTC. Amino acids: CASSPIGGGNNEQFF.

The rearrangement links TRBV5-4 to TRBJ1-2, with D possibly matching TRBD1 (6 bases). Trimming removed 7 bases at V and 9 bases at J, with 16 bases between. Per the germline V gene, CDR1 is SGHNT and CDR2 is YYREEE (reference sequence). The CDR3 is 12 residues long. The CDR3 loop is CASGGADRSYTF. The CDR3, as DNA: TGTGCCAGCGGGGGGGCTGACAGGAGCTACACCTTC.

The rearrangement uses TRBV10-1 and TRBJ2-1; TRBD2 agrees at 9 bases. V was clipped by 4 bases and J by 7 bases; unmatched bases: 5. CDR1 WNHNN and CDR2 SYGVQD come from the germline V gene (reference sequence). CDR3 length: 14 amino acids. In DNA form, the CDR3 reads TGCGCCAGCAGTGGGAGCGGGGGGCTTAATGAGCAGTTCTTC. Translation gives CASSGSGGLNEQFF.

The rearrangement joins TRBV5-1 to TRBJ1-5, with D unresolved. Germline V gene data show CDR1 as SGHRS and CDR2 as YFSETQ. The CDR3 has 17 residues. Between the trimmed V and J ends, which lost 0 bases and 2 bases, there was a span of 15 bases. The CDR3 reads CASSLDVTGSGNQPQHF. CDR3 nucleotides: TGCGCCAGCAGCTTGGACGTCACGGGGAGCGGCAATCAGCCCCAGCATTTT.

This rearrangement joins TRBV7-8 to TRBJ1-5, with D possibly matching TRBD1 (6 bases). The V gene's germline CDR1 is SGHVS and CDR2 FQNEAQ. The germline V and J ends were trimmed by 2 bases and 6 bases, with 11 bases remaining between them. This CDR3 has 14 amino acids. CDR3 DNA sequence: TGTGCCAGCAGCTTAACCAGGGGTAGTCAGCCCCAGCATTTT. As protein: CASSLTRGSQPQHF.

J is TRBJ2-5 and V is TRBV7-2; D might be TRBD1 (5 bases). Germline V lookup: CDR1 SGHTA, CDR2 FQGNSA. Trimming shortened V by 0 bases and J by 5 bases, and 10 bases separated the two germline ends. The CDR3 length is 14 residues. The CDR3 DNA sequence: TGTGCCAGCAGCTTAGCCCCAGGGTTGGAGACCCAGTACTTC. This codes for CASSLAPGLETQYF. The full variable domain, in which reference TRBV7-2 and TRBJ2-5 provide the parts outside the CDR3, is GAGVSQSPSNKVTEKGKDVELRCDPISGHTALYWYRQSLGQGLEFLIYFQGNSAPDKSGLPSDRFSAERTGGSVSTLTIQRTQQEDSAVYLCASSLAPGLETQYFGPGTRLLVL.

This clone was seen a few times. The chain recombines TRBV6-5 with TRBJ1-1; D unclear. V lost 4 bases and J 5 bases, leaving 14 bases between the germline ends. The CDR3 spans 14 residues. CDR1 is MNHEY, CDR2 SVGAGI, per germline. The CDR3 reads CASSSAVGGTEAFF. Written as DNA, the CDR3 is TGTGCCAGCAGTTCCGCCGTGGGCGGGACTGAAGCTTTCTTT.

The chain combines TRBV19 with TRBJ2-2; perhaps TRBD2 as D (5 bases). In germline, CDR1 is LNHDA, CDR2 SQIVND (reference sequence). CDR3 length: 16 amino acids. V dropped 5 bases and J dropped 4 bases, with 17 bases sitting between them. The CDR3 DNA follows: TGTGCCAGTAGTCTCGGTCGGGGTCGGGCCACCGGGGAGCTGTTTTTT. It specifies CASSLGRGRATGELFF.

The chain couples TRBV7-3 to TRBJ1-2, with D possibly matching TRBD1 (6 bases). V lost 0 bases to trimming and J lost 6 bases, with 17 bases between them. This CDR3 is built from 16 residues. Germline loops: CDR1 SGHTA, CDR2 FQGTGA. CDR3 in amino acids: CASSLTGGLYGDGYTF. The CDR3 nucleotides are TGTGCCAGCAGCTTAACCGGGGGGCTATATGGTGATGGCTACACCTTC.

CDR3 DNA: TGCGCCAGCAGCCTCGCGCCCGGCTCTGGAAACACCATATATTTT. It codes for CASSLAPGSGNTIYF. This chain links TRBV4-3 with TRBJ1-3, with D uncertain. With 4 bases removed from V and 0 bases from J, the gap between germline ends came to 10 bases. CDR3 size: 15 residues. Germline CDR1 and CDR2: LGHNA and YSLEER.

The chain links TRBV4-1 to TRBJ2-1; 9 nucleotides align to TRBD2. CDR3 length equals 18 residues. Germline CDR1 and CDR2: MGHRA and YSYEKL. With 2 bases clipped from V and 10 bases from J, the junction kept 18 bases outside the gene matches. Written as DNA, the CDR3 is TGCGCCAGCAGCCAAAGCGGGGGGCGGGGGCGTAGAGTGAGCGAGCAGTTCTTC. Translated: CASSQSGGRGRRVSEQFF.

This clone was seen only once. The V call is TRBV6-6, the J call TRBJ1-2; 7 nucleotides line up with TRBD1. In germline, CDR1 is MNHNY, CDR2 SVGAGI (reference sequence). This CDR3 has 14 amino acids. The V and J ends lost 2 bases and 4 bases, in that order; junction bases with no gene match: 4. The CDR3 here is CASSYPGQSYGYTF. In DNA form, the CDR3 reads TGTGCCAGCAGTTACCCGGGACAGAGCTATGGCTACACCTTC.